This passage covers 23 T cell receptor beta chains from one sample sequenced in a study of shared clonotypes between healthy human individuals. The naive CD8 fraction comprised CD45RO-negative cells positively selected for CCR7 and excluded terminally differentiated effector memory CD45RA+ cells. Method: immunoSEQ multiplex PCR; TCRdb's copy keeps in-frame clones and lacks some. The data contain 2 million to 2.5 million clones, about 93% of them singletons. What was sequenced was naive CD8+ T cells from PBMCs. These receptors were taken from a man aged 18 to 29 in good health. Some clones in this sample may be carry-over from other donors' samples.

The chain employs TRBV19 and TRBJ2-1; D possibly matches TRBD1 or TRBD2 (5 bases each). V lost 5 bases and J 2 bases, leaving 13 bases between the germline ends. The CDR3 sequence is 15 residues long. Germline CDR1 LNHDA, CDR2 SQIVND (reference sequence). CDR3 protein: CASSLGTETYNEQFF. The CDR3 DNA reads TGTGCCAGTAGTCTCGGGACGGAAACCTACAATGAGCAGTTCTTC.

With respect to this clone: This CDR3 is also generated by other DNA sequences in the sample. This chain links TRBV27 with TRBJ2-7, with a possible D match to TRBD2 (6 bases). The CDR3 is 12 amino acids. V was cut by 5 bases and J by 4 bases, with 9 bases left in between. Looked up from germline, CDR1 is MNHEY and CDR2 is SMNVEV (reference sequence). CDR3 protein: CASSPGLYEQYF. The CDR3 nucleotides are TGTGCCAGCAGTCCTGGACTATACGAGCAGTACTTC.

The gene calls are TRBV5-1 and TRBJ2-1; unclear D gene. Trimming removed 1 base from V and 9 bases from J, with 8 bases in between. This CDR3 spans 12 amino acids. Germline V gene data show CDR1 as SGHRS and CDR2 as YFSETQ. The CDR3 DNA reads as TGCGCCAGCAGCTTGCTAGAGAGTGAGCAGTTCTTC. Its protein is CASSLLESEQFF.

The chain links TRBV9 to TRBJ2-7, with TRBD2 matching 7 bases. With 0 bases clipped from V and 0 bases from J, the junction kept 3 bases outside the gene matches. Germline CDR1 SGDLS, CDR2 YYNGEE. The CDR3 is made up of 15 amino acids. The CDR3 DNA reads TGTGCCAGCAGCGTAGGGACTAGGCCCTCCTACGAGCAGTACTTC. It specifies CASSVGTRPSYEQYF. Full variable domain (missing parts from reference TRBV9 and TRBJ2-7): DSGVTQTPKHLITATGQRVTLRCSPRSGDLSVYWYQQSLDQGLQFLIQYYNGEERAKGNILERFSAQQFPDLHSELNLSSLELGDSALYFCASSVGTRPSYEQYFGPGTRLTVT.

CDR3 in amino acids: CAISEEGRAYEQYF. In nucleotides, the CDR3 is TGTGCCATCAGTGAGGAGGGCAGGGCCTACGAGCAGTACTTC. V is TRBV10-3 and J is TRBJ2-7; D possibly uses TRBD1 or TRBD2 (5 bases each). Germline values: CDR1 ENHRY, CDR2 SYGVKD. CDR3 length equals 14 residues. V lost 2 bases to trimming and J lost 2 bases, with 10 bases between them.

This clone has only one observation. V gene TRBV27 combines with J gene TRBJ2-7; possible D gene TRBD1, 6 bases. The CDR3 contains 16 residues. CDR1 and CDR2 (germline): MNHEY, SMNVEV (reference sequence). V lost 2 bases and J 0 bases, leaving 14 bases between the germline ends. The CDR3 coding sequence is TGTGCCAGCAGTTTAAGTGTCGGGGACAACTCCTACGAGCAGTACTTC. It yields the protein CASSLSVGDNSYEQYF.

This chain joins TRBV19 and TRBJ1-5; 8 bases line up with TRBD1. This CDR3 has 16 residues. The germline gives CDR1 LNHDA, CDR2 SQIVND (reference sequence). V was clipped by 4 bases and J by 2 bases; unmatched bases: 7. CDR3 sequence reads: CASSTRQGIGNQPQHF. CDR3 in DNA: TGTGCCAGTAGTACGAGACAGGGGATTGGCAATCAGCCCCAGCATTTT.

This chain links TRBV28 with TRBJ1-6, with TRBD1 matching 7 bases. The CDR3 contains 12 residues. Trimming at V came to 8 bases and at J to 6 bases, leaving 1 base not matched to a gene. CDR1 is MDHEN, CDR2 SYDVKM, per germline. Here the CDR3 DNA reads TGTGCCAGCCGACAGGGTAATTCACCCCTCCACTTT. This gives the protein CASRQGNSPLHF.

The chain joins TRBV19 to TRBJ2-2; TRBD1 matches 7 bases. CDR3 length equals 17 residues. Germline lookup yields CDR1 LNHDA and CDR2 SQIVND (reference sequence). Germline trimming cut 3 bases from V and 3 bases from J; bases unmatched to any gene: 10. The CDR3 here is CASSIPRPGQYTGELFF. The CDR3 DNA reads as TGTGCCAGTAGTATCCCTCGACCGGGACAGTACACCGGGGAGCTGTTTTTT.

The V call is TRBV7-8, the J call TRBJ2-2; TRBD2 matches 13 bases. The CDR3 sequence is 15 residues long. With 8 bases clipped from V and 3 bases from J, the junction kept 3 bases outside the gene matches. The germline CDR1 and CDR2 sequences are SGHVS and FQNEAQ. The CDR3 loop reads CASQTSGRYTGELFF. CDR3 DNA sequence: TGTGCCAGCCAGACTAGCGGGAGGTACACCGGGGAGCTGTTTTTT.

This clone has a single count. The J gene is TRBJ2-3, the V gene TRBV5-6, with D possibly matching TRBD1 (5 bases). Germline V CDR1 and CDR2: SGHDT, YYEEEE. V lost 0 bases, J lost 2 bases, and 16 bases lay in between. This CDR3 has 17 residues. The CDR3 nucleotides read TGTGCCAGCAGCTTGGCCGCTTGGGGCAGCCCCACAGATACGCAGTATTTT. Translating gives CASSLAAWGSPTDTQYF.

CDR3 in amino acids: CASSPPGLGTQYF. The CDR3 DNA reads TGTGCCAGCAGTCCCCCGGGACTGGGCACCCAGTACTTC. The chain combines TRBV28 with TRBJ2-5; D perhaps matches TRBD2 (6 bases). This CDR3 has 13 residues. Per the germline V gene, CDR1 is MDHEN and CDR2 is SYDVKM. The germline V and J ends were trimmed by 5 bases and 8 bases, with 15 bases remaining between them. The full variable domain, with the rest looked up from reference TRBV28 and TRBJ2-5, is DVKVTQSSRYLVKRTGEKVFLECVQDMDHENMFWYRQDPGLGLRLIYFSYDVKMKEKGDIPEGYSVSREKKERFSLILESASTNQTSMYLCASSPPGLGTQYFGPGTRLLVL.

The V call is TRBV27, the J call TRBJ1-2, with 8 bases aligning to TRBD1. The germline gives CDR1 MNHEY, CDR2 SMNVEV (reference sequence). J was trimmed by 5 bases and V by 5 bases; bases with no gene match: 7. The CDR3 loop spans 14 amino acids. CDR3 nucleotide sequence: TGTGCCAGCAGTGGACAGGGAACGCTATATGGCTACACCTTC. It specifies CASSGQGTLYGYTF.

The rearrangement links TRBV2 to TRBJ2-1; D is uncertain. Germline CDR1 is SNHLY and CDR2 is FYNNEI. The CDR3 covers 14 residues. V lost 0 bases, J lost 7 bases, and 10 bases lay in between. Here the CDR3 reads CASSEALRLNEQFF. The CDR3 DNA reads TGTGCCAGCAGTGAAGCGCTTAGGTTAAATGAGCAGTTCTTC.

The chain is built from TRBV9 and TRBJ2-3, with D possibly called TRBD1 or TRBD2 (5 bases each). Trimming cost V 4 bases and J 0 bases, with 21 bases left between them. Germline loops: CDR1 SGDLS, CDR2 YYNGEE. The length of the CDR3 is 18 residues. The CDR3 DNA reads TGTGCCAGCAGCAAACAAAGGGGAGAGCAACTTAGCACAGATACGCAGTATTTT. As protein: CASSKQRGEQLSTDTQYF.

DNA for the CDR3: TGTGCCAGCAGCACAGGGGCCCTCCCTCTCTCTGGGGCCAACGTCCTGACTTTC. Translated: CASSTGALPLSGANVLTF. The chain employs TRBV9 and TRBJ2-6, with 7 bases that match TRBD1. Looked up from germline, CDR1 is SGDLS and CDR2 is YYNGEE. The CDR3 totals 18 residues. Unmatched junction bases numbered 10, after V lost 4 bases and J lost 0 bases. The entire variable domain, with the rest obtained from reference TRBV9 and TRBJ2-6, is as follows: DSGVTQTPKHLITATGQRVTLRCSPRSGDLSVYWYQQSLDQGLQFLIQYYNGEERAKGNILERFSAQQFPDLHSELNLSSLELGDSALYFCASSTGALPLSGANVLTFGAGSRLTVL.

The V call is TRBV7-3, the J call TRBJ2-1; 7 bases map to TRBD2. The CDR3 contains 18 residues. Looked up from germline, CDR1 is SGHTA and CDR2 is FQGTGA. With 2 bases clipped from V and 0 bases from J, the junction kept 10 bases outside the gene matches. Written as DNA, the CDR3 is TGTGCCAGCAGCTTATGGCCGGGAGGAGAGGGCTCCTACAATGAGCAGTTCTTC. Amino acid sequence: CASSLWPGGEGSYNEQFF.

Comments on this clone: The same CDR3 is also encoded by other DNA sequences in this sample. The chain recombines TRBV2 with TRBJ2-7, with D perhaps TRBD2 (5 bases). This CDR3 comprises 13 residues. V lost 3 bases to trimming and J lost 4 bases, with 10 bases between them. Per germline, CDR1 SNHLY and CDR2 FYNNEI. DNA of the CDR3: TGTGCCAGCAGTGAGCCTAGCAGTTACGAGCAGTACTTC. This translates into CASSEPSSYEQYF.

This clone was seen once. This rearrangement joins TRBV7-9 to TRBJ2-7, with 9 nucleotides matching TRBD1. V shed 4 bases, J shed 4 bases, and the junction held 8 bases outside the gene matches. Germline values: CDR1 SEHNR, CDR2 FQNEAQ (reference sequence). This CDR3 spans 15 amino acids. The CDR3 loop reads CASSSGTGSGYEQYF. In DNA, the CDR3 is TGTGCCAGCAGCTCCGGGACAGGGAGCGGGTACGAGCAGTACTTC.

CDR3 in DNA: TGTGCCAGCAGTTACGGTGCCGGGTACGAGCAGTACTTC. Translating it yields CASSYGAGYEQYF. The chain has TRBV7-6 and TRBJ2-7, with D uncertain. CDR3 size: 13 residues. The V and J ends lost 6 bases and 4 bases respectively, with 13 bases between them. CDR1 and CDR2 from the germline V gene are SGHVS and FNYEAQ.

The CDR3 bases are TGTGCCACCTCACCCCGAGGAGCAGGGCCGTTCAATGAGCAGTTCTTC. As protein: CATSPRGAGPFNEQFF. The rearrangement links TRBV19 to TRBJ2-1; the D gene is possibly TRBD1 (5 bases). V lost 10 bases and J 6 bases, leaving 25 bases between the germline ends. Looked up from germline, CDR1 is LNHDA and CDR2 is SQIVND (reference sequence). The CDR3 is 16 amino acids.

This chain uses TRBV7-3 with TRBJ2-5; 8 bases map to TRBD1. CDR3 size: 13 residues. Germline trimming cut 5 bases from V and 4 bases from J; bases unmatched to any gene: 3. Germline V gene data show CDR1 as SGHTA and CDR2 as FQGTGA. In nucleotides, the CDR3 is TGTGCCAGCAGCACCGACAGGGGAGAGACCCAGTACTTC. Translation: CASSTDRGETQYF.

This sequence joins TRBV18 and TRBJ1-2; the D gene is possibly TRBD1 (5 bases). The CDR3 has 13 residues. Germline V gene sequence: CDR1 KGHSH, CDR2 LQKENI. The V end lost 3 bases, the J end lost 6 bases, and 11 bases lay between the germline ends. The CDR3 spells CASSPGGLHGYTF. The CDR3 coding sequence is TGTGCCAGCTCACCTGGGGGGTTGCATGGCTACACCTTC.